This TCR beta chain was recovered during a study of T cells after posttransplantation cyclophosphamide (dated by TCRdb to about 2016). As for the study more broadly: T cell repertoire reconstitution was tracked by TRB sequencing after myeloablative bone marrow transplantation in which posttransplantation cyclophosphamide was used as GVHD prophylaxis. Blood from every one of the 30 to 40 PTCy patients who had 1-year posttransplant specimens underwent TRB sequencing. Because TRA and TRB clonality correlated tightly in several samples, later TCR analyses were limited to TRB. TRB sequencing was also done on up to roughly 3 additional blood samples from 2 to 5.2 years after transplant in 3 patients, and on pretransplant blood from 4 patients. Public TRB sequences were searched against a database of over 3,600 sequences associated with responses to pathogens, tumor antigens, self-antigens and alloantigens. Samples from around 40 PTCy-treated patients and 15 to 20 related bone marrow donors of those patients were subjected to antigen receptor sequencing. The full study reports these points: Donor-recipient similarity was low at 1-2 months but rose over the first year, and later blood repertoires were often dominated by donor CD8+ memory clones. The TRB repertoires of T cells infiltrating skin or GI tract showed only limited overlap with the TRB repertoires of T cells in blood. Across about 40 patients, TRB clonality was highly associated with recipient CMV seropositivity and CMV reactivation, and PTCy diversity was similar to diversity in CNI/methotrexate controls.

A note on this clone: The antigen this receptor binds is unknown. Base-call qualities are not available, and no considerably larger clone is one nucleotide away.

TRB sequencing used genomic DNA with the immunoSEQ assay at survey resolution or the hsTCRB kit. The paper's processing steps were these. The immunoSEQ software was used for initial read processing, and the LymphoSeq R package was used for repertoire analyses. Clonality was calculated as 1 minus normalized Shannon entropy, and the Gini coefficient was also calculated for each TRB dataset. To infer phenotypes in unsorted samples, TRB sequences from sorted subsets of the recipient or donor were mapped onto the unsorted samples of the same recipient. In TCRdb, the immuneACCESS table is reduced to in-frame sequences with V and J assigned. These tables do not hold every clone; where another copy was compared, an unresolved V gene accounts for under half, and the others remain unexplained. Clonal size and the V and J genes are those of that table, whereas D and trimming came from the DNA. This sample comprises over 7,500 clones, approximately 98% of them detected only once. The biggest ten clones account for 0.25% to 0.3% of the sample.

Based on the germline V gene, the CDR1 and CDR2 sequences are MNHEY and SVGAGI. Its CDR3 holds 15 amino acids, cysteine through phenylalanine. Only the CDR3 portion is preserved as DNA: 45 bases, with reading frame beginning at the first base. V is shortened by 3 bases, J by 0 bases, and the region joining them spans 10 bases. On the day of marrow donation, related bone marrow donors gave peripheral blood samples. Viable CD3+CD4+ or CD3+CD8+ cells that were CCR7+CD45RA+CD45RO-CD95-CD27+CD28+ were classified as naive T cells. Mononuclear cells from peripheral blood and bone marrow were separated by Ficoll-Hypaque density centrifugation and then cryopreserved. CD4+ and CD8+ T cells, including naive and memory subsets, were sorted by FACS using a FACSAria II.

The origin of this receptor is a man in his fifties or sixties in good health, CMV-negative, and a related stem cell transplant donor. Input material: naive CD8+ T cells sorted from PBMCs. The V gene is TRBV6-5 and the J gene is TRBJ2-3, with no D gene named confidently. In nucleotides, the sequence is TGTGCCAGCAGTTATACTGCAGGAAGCACAGATACGCAGTATTTT. This codes for CASSYTAGSTDTQYF.